This paragraph covers one TCR beta chain sequence. This sample is part of a study of blood T cell repertoires in COVID-19. In the source study's methods: Estimation of nucleated cell counts relied on the amplification of reference gene primers. Assay: immunoSEQ multiplex PCR; the TCRdb copy retains only in-frame clones and omits some. The DNA gave D and trimming, while V, J and clone size come from that table. The table lists some 320,000 clones, around nine tenths of them singletons. Seattle patients were enrolled while actively infected and followed longitudinally. Germline V gives CDR1 KGHSH, CDR2 LQKENI. V dropped 6 bases and J dropped 2 bases, with 7 bases sitting between them. This CDR3 contains 13 residues.

The TCR sequence derives from a woman aged 25 to 39 with COVID-19, enrolled during active disease. The sample comprised peripheral blood. The chain couples TRBV18 to TRBJ2-2; D gene unclear. The CDR3 protein is CASSPLNTGELFF. The CDR3 DNA follows: TGTGCCAGCTCCCCTCTAAACACCGGGGAGCTGTTTTTT.